This entry lists 2 T cell receptor beta chains sequenced from one sample in a study of OX40 agonist ivuxolimab in advanced cancers. Assay used: immunoSEQ multiplex PCR; TCRdb lists only in-frame clones, some missing. The data show about 81,000 clones, more than 85% seen once. The specimen comprised CD4+ or CD8+ T cells sorted from blood, sampled in a trial of the OX40 agonist ivuxolimab. Every receptor here comes from an adult with an advanced solid tumor such as melanoma, head and neck, liver or kidney cancer.

The V and J genes are TRBV10-3 and TRBJ1-1; the D gene is possibly TRBD1 (5 bases). In germline, CDR1 is ENHRY, CDR2 SYGVKD. This CDR3 is 13 amino acids long. Deletions cut 4 bases from V and 4 bases from J, with 10 bases between. In DNA form, the CDR3 reads TGTGCCATCAGTGGGGGCGGAGGCACTGAAGCTTTCTTT. Translation: CAISGGGGTEAFF.

The chain recombines TRBV6-1 with TRBJ2-7; TRBD2 matches 8 bases. CDR3 length: 13 amino acids. The J segment lost 5 bases and the V segment lost 7 bases, leaving 7 bases of the junction unmatched. Per germline, CDR1 MNHNS and CDR2 SASEGT. This CDR3 is CASTRLARNEQYF. DNA for the CDR3: TGTGCCAGCACCCGACTAGCGCGAAACGAGCAGTACTTC.